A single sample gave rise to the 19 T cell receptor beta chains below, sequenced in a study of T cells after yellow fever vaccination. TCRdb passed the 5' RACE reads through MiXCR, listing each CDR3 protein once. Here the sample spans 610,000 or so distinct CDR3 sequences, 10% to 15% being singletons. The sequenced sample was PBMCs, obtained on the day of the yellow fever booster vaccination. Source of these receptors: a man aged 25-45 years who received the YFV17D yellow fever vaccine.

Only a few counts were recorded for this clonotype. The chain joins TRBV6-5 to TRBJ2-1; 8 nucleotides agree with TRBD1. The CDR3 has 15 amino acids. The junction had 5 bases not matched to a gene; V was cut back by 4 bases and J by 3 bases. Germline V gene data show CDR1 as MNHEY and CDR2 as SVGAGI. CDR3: CASSSPGQVYNEQFF. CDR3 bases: TGTGCCAGCAGTTCCCCGGGACAGGTCTACAATGAGCAGTTCTTC.

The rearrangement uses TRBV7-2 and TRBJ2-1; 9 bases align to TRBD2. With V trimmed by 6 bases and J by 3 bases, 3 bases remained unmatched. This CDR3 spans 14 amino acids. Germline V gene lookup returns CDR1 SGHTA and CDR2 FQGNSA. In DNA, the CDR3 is TGTGCCAGCAGTCCTAGCGGGATCTACAATGAGCAGTTCTTC. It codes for CASSPSGIYNEQFF.

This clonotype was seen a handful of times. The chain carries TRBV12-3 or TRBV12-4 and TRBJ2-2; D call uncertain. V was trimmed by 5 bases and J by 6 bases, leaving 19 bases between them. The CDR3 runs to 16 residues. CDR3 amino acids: CASSDKAGRASGELFF. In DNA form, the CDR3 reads TGTGCCAGCAGTGATAAAGCAGGACGGGCTTCCGGGGAGCTGTTTTTT.

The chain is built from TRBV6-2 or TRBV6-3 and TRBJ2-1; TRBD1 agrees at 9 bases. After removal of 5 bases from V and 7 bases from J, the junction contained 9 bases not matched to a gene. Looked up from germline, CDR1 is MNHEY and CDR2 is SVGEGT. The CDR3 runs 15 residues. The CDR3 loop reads CASSRYRGLQNEQFF. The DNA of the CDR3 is TGTGCCAGCAGTCGTTACAGGGGGCTACAAAATGAGCAGTTCTTC.

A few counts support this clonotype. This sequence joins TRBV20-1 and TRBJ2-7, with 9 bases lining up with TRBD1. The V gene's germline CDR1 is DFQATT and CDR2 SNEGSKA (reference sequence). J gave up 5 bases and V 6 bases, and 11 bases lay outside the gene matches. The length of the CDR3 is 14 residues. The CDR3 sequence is CSAPTGGRLNEQYF. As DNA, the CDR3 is TGCAGTGCGCCTACAGGGGGCCGGCTAAACGAGCAGTACTTC.

The CDR3 region is CSARSQGSIKADQETQYF. DNA of the CDR3: TGCAGTGCTAGATCCCAAGGGTCGATCAAGGCCGACCAAGAGACCCAGTACTTC. The chain links TRBV20-1 to TRBJ2-5; D not resolved. Trimming cost V 2 bases and J 0 bases, with 22 bases left between them. CDR1 is DFQATT and CDR2 is SNEGSKA in the germline V gene (reference sequence). The CDR3 is 18 residues long.

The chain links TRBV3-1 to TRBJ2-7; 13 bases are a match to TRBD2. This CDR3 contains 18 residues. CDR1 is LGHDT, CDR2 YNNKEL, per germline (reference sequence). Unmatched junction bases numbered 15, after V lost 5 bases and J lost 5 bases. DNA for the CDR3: TGTGCCAGCAGCTTTAGGACTAGCGGGAGATCGGAGTGGGACGAGCAGTACTTC. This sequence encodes CASSFRTSGRSEWDEQYF.

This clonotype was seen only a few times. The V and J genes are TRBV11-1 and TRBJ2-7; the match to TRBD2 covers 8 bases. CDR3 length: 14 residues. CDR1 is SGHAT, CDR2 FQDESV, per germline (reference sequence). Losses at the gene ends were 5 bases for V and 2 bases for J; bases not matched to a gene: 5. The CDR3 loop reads CASSLGTSAYEQYF. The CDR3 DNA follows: TGTGCCAGCAGCCTGGGGACTAGTGCCTACGAGCAGTACTTC.

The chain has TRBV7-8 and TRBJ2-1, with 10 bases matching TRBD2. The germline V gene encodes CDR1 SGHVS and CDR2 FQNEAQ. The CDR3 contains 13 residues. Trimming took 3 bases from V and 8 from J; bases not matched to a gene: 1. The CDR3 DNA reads TGTGCCAGCAGCTTTGGACTAGCGGATGAGCAGTTCTTC. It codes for CASSFGLADEQFF.

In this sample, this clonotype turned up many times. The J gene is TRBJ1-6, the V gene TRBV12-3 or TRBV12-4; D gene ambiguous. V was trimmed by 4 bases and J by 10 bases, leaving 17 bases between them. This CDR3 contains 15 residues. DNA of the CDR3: TGTGCCAGCAGTTCCCCCCCCAACGGTGGGTCACCCCTCCACTTT. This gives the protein CASSSPPNGGSPLHF.

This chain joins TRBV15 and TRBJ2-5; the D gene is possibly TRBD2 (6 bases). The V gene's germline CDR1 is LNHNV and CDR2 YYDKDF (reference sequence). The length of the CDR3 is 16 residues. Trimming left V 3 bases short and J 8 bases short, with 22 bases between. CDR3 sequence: CATSRAPGLARETQYF. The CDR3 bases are TGTGCCACCAGCAGGGCTCCCGGGCTAGCGCGGGAAACCCAGTACTTC. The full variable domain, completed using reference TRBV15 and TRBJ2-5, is DAMVIQNPRYQVTQFGKPVTLSCSQTLNHNVMYWYQQKSSQAPKLLFHYYDKDFNNEADTPDNFQSRRPNTSFCFLDIRSPGLGDTAMYLCATSRAPGLARETQYFGPGTRLLVL.

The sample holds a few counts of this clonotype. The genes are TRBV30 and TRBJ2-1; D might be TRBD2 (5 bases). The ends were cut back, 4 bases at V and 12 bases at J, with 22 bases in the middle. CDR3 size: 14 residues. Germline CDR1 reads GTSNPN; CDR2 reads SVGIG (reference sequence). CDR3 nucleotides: TGTGCCTGGAACGGGAACACACACTCAATGACGCAGTTCTTC. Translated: CAWNGNTHSMTQFF.

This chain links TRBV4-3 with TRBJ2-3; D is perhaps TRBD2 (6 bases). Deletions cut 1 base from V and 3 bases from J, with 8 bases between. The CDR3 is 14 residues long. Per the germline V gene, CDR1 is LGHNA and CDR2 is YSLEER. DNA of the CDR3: TGCGCCAGCAGCCAAGGGAGGGAAACAGATACGCAGTATTTT. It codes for CASSQGRETDTQYF.

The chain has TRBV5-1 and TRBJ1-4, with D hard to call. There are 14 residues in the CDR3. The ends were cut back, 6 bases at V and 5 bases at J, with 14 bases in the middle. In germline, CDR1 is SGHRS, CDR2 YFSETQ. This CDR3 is CASKPGRINEKLFF. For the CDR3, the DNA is TGCGCCAGCAAGCCCGGACGGATAAATGAAAAACTGTTTTTT.

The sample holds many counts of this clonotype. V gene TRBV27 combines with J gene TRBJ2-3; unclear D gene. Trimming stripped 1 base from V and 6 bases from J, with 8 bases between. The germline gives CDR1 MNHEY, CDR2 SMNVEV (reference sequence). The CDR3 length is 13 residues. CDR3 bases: TGTGCCAGCAGTTTATGGACCAGGGATACGCAGTATTTT. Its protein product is CASSLWTRDTQYF.

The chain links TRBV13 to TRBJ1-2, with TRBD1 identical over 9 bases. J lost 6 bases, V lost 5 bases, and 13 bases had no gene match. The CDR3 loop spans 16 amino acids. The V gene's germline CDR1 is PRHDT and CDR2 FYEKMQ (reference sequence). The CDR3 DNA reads TGTGCCAGCAGCACGATCCGGGACAGGGATTTAGATGGCTACACCTTC. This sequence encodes CASSTIRDRDLDGYTF.

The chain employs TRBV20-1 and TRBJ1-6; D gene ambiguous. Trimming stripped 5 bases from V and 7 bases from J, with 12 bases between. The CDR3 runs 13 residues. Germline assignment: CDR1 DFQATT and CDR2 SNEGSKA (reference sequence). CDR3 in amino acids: CSAFPPSNSPLHF. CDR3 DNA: TGCAGTGCTTTCCCCCCCTCAAATTCACCCCTCCACTTT.

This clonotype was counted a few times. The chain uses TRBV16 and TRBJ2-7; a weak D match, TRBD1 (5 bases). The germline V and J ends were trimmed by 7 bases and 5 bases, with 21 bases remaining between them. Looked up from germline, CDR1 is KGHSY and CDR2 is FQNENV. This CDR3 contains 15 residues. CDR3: CASNSGHPKDNEQYF. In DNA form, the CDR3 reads TGTGCCAGCAACTCCGGACACCCGAAAGATAACGAGCAGTACTTC.

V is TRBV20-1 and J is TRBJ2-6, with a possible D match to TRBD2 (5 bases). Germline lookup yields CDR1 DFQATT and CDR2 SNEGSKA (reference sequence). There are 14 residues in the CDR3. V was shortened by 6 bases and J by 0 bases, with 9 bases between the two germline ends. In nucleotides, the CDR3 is TGCAGTGCGCTGGGAGCCTCTGGGGCCAACGTCCTGACTTTC. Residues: CSALGASGANVLTF.